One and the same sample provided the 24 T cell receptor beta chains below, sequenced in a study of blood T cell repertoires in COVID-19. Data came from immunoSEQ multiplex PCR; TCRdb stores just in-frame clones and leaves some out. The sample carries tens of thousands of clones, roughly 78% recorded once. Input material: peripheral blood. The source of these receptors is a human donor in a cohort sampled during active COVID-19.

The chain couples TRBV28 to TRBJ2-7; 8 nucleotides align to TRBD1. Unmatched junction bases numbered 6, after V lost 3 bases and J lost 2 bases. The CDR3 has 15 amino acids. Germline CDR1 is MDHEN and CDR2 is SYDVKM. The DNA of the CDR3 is TGTGCCAGCAGTTTCCCCAGGGGGCCCCCCTACGAGCAGTACTTC. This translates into CASSFPRGPPYEQYF.

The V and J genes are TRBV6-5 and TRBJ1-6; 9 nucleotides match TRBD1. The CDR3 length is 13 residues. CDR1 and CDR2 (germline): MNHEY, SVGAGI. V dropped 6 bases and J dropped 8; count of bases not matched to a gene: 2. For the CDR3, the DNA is TGTGCCAGCAGAAGACAGGGGGATTCACCCCTCCACTTT. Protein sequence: CASRRQGDSPLHF.

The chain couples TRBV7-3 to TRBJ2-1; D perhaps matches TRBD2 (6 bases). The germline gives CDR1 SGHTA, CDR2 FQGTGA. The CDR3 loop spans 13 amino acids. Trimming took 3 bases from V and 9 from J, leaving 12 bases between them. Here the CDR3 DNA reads TGTGCCAGCAGCTTGAACAGGAGGGGTGAGCAGTTCTTC. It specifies CASSLNRRGEQFF.

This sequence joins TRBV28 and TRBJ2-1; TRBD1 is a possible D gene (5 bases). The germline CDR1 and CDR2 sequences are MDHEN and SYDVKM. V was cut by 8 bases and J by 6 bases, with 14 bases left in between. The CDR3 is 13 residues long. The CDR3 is CASLGAGRNEQFF. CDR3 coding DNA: TGTGCCAGCCTTGGGGCTGGCCGCAATGAGCAGTTCTTC.

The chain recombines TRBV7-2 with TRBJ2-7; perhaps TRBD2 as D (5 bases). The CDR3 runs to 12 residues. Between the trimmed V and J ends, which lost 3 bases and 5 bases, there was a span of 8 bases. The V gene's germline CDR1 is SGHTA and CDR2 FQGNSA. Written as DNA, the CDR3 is TGTGCCAGCAGCTTCTTCGGGAACGAGCAGTACTTC. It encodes CASSFFGNEQYF.

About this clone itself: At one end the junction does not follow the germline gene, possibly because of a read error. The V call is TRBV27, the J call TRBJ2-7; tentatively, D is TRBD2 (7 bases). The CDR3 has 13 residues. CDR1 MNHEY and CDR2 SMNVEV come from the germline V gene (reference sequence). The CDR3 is CASSLSGGLSMNF. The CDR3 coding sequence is TGTGCCAGCAGTTTATCAGGGGGACTAAGTATGAACTTC.

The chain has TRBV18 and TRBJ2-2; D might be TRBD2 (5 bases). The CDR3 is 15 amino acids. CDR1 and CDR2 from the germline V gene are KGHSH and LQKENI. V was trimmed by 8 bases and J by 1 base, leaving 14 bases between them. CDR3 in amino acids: CASPQRQVNTGELFF. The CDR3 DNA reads TGTGCCAGCCCCCAGCGGCAGGTGAACACCGGGGAGCTGTTTTTT.

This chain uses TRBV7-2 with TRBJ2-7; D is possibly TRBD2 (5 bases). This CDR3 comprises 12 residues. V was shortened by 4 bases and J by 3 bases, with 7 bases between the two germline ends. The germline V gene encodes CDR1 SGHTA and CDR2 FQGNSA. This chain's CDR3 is CASSSGLYEQYF. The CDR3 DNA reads TGTGCCAGCAGCTCCGGACTCTACGAGCAGTACTTC. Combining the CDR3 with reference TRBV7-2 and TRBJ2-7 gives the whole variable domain GAGVSQSPSNKVTEKGKDVELRCDPISGHTALYWYRQSLGQGLEFLIYFQGNSAPDKSGLPSDRFSAERTGGSVSTLTIQRTQQEDSAVYLCASSSGLYEQYFGPGTRLTVT.

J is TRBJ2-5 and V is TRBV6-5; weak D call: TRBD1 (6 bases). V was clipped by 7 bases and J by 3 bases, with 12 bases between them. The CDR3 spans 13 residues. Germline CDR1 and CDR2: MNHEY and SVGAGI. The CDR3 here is CASNQGTKETQYF. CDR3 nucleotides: TGTGCCAGCAACCAGGGGACCAAAGAGACCCAGTACTTC.

For the CDR3, the DNA is TGTGCCAGCTGGAGGGGGCGTAATTCACCCCTCCACTTT. The encoded protein is CASWRGRNSPLHF. The chain combines TRBV27 with TRBJ1-6; 7 bases are a match to TRBD1. Germline CDR1 reads MNHEY; CDR2 reads SMNVEV (reference sequence). This CDR3 comprises 13 residues. After removal of 8 bases from V and 6 bases from J, the junction contained 4 bases not matched to a gene.

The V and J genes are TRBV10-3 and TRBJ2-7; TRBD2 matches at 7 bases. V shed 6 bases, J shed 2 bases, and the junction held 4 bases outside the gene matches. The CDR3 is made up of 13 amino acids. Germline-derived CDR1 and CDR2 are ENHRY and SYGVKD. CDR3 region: CAIRAGTTYEQYF. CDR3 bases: TGTGCCATCAGAGCCGGGACTACCTACGAGCAGTACTTC.

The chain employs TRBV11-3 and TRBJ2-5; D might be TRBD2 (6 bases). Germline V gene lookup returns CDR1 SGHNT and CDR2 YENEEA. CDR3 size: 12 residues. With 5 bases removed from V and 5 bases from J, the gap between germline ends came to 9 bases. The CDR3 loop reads CASSPRGETQYF. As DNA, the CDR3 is TGTGCCAGCAGCCCTCGGGGGGAGACCCAGTACTTC.

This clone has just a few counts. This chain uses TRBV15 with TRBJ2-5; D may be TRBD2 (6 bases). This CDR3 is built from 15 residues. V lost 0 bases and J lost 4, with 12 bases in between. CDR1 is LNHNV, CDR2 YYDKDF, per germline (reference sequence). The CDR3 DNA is TGTGCCACCAGCAGAGATCTAGCTAGCGTAGAGACCCAGTACTTC. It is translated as CATSRDLASVETQYF. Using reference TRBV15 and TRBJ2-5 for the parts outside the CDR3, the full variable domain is DAMVIQNPRYQVTQFGKPVTLSCSQTLNHNVMYWYQQKSSQAPKLLFHYYDKDFNNEADTPDNFQSRRPNTSFCFLDIRSPGLGDTAMYLCATSRDLASVETQYFGPGTRLLVL.

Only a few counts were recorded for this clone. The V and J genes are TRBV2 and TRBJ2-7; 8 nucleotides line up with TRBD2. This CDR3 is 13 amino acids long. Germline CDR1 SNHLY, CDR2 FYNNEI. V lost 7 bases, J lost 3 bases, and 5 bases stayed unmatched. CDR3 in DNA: TGTGCCAGCATAGGGCTAGCGGGCTACGAGCAGTACTTC. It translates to CASIGLAGYEQYF.

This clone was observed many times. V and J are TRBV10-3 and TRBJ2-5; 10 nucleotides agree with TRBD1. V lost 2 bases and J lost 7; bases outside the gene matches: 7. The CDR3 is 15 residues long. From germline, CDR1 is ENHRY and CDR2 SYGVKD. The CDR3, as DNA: TGTGCCATCAGTGAGGGGACAGGGGCTTCGGGGACCCAGTACTTC. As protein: CAISEGTGASGTQYF.

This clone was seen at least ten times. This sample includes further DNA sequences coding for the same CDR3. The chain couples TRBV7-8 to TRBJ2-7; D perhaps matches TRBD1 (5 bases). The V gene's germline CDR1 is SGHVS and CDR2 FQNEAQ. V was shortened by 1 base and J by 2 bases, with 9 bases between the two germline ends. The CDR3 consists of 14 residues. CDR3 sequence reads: CASSLVQGPYEQYF. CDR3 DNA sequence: TGTGCCAGCAGCTTAGTTCAGGGTCCCTACGAGCAGTACTTC.

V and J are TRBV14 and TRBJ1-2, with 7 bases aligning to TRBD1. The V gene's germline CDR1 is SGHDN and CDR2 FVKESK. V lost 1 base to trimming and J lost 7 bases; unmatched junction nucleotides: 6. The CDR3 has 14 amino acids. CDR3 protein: CASSQVKGAVGYTF. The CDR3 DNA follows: TGTGCCAGCAGCCAAGTAAAGGGGGCGGTTGGCTACACCTTC.

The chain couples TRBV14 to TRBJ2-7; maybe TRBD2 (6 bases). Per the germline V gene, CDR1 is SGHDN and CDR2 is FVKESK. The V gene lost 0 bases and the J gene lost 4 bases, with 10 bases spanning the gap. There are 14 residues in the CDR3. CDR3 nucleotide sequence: TGTGCCAGCAGCCAAGAACTAGCCTGGTACGAGCAGTACTTC. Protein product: CASSQELAWYEQYF. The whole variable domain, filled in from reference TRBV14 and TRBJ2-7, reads EAGVTQFPSHSVIEKGQTVTLRCDPISGHDNLYWYRRVMGKEIKFLLHFVKESKQDESGMPNNRFLAERTGGTYSTLKVQPAELEDSGVYFCASSQELAWYEQYFGPGTRLTVT.

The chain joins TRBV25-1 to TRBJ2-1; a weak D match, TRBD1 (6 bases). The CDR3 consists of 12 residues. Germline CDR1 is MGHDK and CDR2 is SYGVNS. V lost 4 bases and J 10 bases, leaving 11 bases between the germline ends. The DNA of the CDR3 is TGTGCCAGCAGTGGATGGACAGTCGAGCAGTTCTTC. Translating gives CASSGWTVEQFF.

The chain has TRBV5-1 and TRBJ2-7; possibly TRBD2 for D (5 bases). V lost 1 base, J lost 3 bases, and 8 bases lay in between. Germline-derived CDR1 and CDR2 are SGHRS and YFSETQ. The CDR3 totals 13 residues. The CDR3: CASSLRDGYEQYF. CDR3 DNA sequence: TGCGCCAGCAGCTTGCGGGATGGCTACGAGCAGTACTTC.

Here the CDR3 reads CASSSEGTEAFF. In nucleotides, the CDR3 is TGCGCCAGCAGCTCGGAGGGTACTGAAGCTTTCTTT. This chain connects TRBV5-1 to TRBJ1-1; no firm D call. Germline CDR1 reads SGHRS; CDR2 reads YFSETQ. CDR3 size: 12 residues. V was pared by 3 bases and J by 5 bases, with 8 bases between.

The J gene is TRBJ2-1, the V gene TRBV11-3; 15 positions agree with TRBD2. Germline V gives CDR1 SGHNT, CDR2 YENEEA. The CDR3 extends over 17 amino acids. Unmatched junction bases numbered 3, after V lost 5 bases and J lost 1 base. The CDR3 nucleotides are TGTGCCAGCAGCCCAGGGACTAGCGGGGGGTCCTACAATGAGCAGTTCTTC. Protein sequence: CASSPGTSGGSYNEQFF.

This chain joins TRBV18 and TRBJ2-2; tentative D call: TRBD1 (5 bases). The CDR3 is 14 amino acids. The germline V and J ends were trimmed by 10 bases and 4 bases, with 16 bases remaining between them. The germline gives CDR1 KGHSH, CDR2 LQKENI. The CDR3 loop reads CANQGGTFTGELFF. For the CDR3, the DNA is TGTGCCAACCAGGGCGGCACCTTCACCGGGGAGCTGTTTTTT.

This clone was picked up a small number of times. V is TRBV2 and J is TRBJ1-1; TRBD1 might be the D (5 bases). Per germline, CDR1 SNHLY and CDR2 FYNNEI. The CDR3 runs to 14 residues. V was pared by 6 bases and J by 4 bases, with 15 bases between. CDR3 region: CASSATGGSTEAFF. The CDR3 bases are TGTGCCAGCAGCGCTACCGGGGGGTCCACTGAAGCTTTCTTT.